The clone carrying this TCR beta chain counts as medium-sized. Sequencing was performed with immunoSEQ multiplex PCR; in TCRdb, only in-frame clones are kept and a portion is missing. This table holds around 34,000 clones, more than 70% found once. In germline, CDR1 is KGHSH, CDR2 LQKENI. This CDR3 has 14 residues. V trimming: 3 bases; J trimming: 5 bases; junction bases outside the gene matches: 3. Specified treatment: randomized to nivolumab then ipilimumab (arm A) or the reverse (arm B). No patient had prior DNA-damaging chemotherapy. The data are from a study of sequential checkpoint blockade in melanoma. Study-level background: Arm A got nivolumab then ipilimumab; arm B the reverse, 1:1.

Sequencing used CD8+ T cells sorted from blood (inferred from file names), obtained from a patient given nivolumab and ipilimumab in sequence. The source is a human donor with melanoma. The chain couples TRBV18 to TRBJ2-5; 10 bases align to TRBD1. CDR3 sequence (DNA): TGTGCCAGCTCACCGGACAGGGGGGACGAGACCCAGTACTTC. Its protein product is CASSPDRGDETQYF.